The T cell receptor beta chain under discussion was sequenced for a study of T cell changes during pregnancy in multiple sclerosis. Some clones are missing from TCRdb's copy, which holds only in-frame ones; the method was immunoSEQ multiplex PCR. The sample consists of nearly 110,000 clones, roughly 90% of them appearing once. This clone was seen a single time. Germline V lookup: CDR1 MDHEN, CDR2 SYDVKM. This CDR3 is built from 13 residues. The V gene end was trimmed by 5 bases and the J gene end by 8 bases; junction bases not matched to a gene: 4. J is TRBJ1-4 and V is TRBV28, with TRBD1 matching 8 bases. The origin of this receptor is a female donor with multiple sclerosis, enrolled in a pregnancy study. Here the sequenced sample was peripheral blood, taken after pregnancy. CDR3 DNA sequence: TGTGCCAGCAGTGACAGGGGAGGGGAAAAACTGTTTTTT. Encoded protein: CASSDRGGEKLFF.